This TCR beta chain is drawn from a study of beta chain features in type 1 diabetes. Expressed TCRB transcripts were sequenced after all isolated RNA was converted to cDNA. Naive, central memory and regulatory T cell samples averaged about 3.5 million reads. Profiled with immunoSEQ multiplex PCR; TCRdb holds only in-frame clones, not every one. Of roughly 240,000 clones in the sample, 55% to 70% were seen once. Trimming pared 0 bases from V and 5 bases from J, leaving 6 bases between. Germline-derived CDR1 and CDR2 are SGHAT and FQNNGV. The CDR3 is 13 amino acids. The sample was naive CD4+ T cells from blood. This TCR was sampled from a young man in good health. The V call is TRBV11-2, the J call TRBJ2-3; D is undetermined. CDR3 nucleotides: TGTGCCAGCAGCTTAGATGGATTAGATACGCAGTATTTT. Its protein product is CASSLDGLDTQYF.